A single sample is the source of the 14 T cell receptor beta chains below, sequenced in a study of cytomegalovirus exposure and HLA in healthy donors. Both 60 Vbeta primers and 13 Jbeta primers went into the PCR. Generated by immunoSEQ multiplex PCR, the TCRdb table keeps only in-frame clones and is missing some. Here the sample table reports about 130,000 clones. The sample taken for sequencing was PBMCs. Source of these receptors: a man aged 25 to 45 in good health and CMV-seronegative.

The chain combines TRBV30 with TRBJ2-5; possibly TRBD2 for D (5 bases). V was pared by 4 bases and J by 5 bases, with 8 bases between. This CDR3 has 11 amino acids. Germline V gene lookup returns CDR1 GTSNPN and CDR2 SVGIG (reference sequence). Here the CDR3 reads CAWTSSETQYF. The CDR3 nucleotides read TGTGCCTGGACTAGCTCGGAGACCCAGTACTTC. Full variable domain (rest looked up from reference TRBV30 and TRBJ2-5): SQTIHQWPATLVQPVGSPLSLECTVEGTSNPNLYWYRQAAGRGLQLLFYSVGIGQISSEVPQNLSASRPQDRQFILSSKKLLLSDSGFYLCAWTSSETQYFGPGTRLLVL.

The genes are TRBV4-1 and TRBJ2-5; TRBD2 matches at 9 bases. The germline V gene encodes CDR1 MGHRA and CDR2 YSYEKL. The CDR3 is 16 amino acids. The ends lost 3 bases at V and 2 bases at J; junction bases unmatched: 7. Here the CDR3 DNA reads TGCGCCAGCAGCCAGGGGCGAGCGGGAGGTCAAGAGACCCAGTACTTC. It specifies CASSQGRAGGQETQYF.

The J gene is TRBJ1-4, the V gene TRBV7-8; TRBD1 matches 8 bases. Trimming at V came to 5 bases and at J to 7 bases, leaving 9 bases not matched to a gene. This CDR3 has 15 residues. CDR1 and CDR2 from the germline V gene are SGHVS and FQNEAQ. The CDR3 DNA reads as TGTGCCAGCAGCATTGGACAGGGAGGGGGTGAAAAACTGTTTTTT. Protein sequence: CASSIGQGGGEKLFF.

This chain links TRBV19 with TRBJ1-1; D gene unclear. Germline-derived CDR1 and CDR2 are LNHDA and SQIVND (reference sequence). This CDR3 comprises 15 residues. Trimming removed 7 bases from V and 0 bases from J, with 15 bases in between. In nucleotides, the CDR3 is TGTGCCAGTACCATTAGGACGGGGATGAACACTGAAGCTTTCTTT. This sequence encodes CASTIRTGMNTEAFF.

CDR3 sequence (DNA): TGTGCCAGCAGCTACGGACAGGTCGTCAATCAGCCCCAGCATTTT. Its protein is CASSYGQVVNQPQHF. J is TRBJ1-5 and V is TRBV28; 7 nucleotides align to TRBD1. This CDR3 spans 15 amino acids. V gave up 6 bases and J gave up 3 bases; unmatched junction bases: 8. CDR1 and CDR2 from the germline V gene are MDHEN and SYDVKM.

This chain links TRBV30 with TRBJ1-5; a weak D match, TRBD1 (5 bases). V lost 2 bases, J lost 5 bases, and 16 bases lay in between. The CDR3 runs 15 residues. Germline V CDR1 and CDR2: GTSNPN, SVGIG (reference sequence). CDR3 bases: TGTGCCTGGAGTCTTCCCGGGGACTTAGATCAGCCCCAGCATTTT. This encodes CAWSLPGDLDQPQHF. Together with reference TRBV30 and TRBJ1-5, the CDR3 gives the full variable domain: SQTIHQWPATLVQPVGSPLSLECTVEGTSNPNLYWYRQAAGRGLQLLFYSVGIGQISSEVPQNLSASRPQDRQFILSSKKLLLSDSGFYLCAWSLPGDLDQPQHFGDGTRLSIL.

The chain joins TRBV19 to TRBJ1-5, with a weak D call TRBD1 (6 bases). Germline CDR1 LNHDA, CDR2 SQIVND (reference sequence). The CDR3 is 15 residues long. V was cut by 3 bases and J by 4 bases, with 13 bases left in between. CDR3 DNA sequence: TGTGCCAGTAGTATTCGGACAGTAACTAATCAGCCCCAGCATTTT. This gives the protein CASSIRTVTNQPQHF.

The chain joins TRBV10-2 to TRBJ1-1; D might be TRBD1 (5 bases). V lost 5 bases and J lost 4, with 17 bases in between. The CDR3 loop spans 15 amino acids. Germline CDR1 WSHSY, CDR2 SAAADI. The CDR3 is CASSFLGGFSTEAFF. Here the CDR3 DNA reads TGCGCCAGCAGTTTCCTTGGGGGGTTTAGCACTGAAGCTTTCTTT.

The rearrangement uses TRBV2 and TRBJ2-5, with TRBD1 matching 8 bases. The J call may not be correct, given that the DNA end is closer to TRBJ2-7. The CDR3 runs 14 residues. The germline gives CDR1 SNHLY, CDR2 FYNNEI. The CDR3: CASRQGTGSYEQYF. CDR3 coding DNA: TGTGCCAGCAGGCAGGGGACAGGTTCTTACGAGCAGTACTTC.

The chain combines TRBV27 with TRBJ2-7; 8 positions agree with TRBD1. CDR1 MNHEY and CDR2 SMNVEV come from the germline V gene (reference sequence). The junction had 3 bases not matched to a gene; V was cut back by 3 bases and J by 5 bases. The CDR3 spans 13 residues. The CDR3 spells CASSLDRANEQYF. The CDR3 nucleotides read TGTGCCAGCAGTTTGGACAGGGCGAACGAGCAGTACTTC.

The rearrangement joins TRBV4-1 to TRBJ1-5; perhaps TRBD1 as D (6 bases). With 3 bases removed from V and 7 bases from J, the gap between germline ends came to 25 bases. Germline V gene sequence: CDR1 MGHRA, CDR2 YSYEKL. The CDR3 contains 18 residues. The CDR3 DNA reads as TGCGCCAGCAGCCAGGAGGGGGGGGCCGAGGTTAGTATCCAGCCCCAGCATTTT. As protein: CASSQEGGAEVSIQPQHF.

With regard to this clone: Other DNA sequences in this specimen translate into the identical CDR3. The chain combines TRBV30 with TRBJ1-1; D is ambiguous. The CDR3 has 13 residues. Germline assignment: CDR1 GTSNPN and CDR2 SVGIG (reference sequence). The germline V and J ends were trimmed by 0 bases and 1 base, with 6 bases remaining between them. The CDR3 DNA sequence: TGTGCCTGGAGTGTCGGCGGGAACACTGAAGCTTTCTTT. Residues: CAWSVGGNTEAFF.

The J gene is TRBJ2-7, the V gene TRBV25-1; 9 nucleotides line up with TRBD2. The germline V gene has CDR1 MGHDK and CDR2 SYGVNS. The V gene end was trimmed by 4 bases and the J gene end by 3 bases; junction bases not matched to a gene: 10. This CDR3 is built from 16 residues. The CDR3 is CASSGPGLAENYEQYF. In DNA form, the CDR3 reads TGTGCCAGCAGTGGCCCGGGACTAGCTGAAAACTACGAGCAGTACTTC.

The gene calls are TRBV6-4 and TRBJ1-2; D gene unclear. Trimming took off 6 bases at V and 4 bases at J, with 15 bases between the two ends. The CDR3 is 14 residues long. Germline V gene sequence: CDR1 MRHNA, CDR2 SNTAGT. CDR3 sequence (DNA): TGTGCCAGCAGCGACCACCCAGAGGGCTATGGCTACACCTTC. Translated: CASSDHPEGYGYTF.